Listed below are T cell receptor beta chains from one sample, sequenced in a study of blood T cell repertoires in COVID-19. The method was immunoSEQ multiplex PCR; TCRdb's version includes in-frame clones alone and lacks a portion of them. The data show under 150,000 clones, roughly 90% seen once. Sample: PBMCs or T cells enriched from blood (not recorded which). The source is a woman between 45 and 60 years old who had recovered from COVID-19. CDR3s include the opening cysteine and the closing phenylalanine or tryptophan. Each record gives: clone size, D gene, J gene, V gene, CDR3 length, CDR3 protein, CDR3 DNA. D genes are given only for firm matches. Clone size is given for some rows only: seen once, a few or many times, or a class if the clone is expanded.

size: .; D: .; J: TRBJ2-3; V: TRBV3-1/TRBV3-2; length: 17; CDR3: CASSQSNIWTSTDTQYF; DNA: TGTGCCAGCAGCCAATCTAATATCTGGACTAGCACAGATACGCAGTATTTT
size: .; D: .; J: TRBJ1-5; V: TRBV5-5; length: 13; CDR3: CASSWGGEQPQHF; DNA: TGTGCCAGCAGCTGGGGGGGAGAGCAGCCCCAGCATTTT
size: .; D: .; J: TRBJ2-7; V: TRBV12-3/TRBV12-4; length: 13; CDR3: CASSPGHLYEQYF; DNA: TGTGCCAGCAGCCCGGGACACCTCTACGAGCAGTACTTC
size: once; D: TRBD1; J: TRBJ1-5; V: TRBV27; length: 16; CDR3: CASSFSDRVANQPQHF; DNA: TGTGCCAGCAGTTTCTCCGACAGGGTAGCGAATCAGCCCCAGCATTTT
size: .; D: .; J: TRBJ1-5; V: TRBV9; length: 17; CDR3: CASSPRRDLYSNQPQHF; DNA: TGTGCCAGCAGCCCACGCAGGGATCTATATAGCAATCAGCCCCAGCATTTT
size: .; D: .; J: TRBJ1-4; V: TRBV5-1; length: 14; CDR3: CASSLAGYGEKLFF; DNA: TGCGCCAGCAGCTTGGCAGGCTATGGTGAAAAACTGTTTTTT
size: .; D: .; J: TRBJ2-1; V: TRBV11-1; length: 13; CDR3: CASSPIAVNEQFF; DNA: TGTGCCAGCAGCCCAATAGCGGTCAATGAGCAGTTCTTC
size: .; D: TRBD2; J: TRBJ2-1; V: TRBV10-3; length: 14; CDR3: CAISEAREGPKQFF; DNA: TGTGCCATCAGTGAGGCCCGGGAGGGGCCAAAACAGTTCTTC
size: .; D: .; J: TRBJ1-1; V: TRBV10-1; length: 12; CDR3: CARPLGGTEAFF; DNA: TGCGCCAGACCCCTAGGAGGCACTGAAGCTTTCTTT
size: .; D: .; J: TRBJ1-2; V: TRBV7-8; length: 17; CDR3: CASSPRQGISWDYGYTF; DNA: TGTGCCAGCAGCCCCCGCCAGGGGATAAGCTGGGACTATGGCTACACCTTC
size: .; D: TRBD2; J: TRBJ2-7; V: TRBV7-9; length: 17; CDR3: CASSPGLAGAHSYEQYF; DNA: TGTGCCAGCAGCCCGGGACTAGCGGGGGCGCACTCCTACGAGCAGTACTTC
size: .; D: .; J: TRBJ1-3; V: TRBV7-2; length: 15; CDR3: CASSLVGGSGNTIYF; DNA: TGTGCCAGCAGCTTAGTCGGGGGCTCTGGAAACACCATATATTTT
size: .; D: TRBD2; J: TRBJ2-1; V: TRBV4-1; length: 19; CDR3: CASSQDPNSGLTTYNEQFF; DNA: TGCGCCAGCAGCCAAGATCCCAACTCGGGACTAACAACCTACAATGAGCAGTTCTTC
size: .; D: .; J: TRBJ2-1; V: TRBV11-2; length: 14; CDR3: CASTLEQGSYEQFF; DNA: TGTGCCAGCACCCTAGAACAGGGTAGCTATGAGCAGTTCTTC
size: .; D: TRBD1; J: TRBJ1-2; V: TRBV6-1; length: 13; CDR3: CASSAGTGVGYTF; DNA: TGTGCCAGCAGTGCCGGGACAGGGGTCGGCTACACCTTC
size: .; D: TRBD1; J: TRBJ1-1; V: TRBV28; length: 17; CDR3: CASTERTGGFSGTEAFF; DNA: TGTGCCAGCACCGAAAGGACAGGGGGCTTTTCGGGAACTGAAGCTTTCTTT
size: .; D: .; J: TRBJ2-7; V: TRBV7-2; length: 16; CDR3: CASSPSYGRGSYEQYF; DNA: TGTGCCAGCAGCCCGAGCTACGGTAGAGGTTCCTACGAGCAGTACTTC
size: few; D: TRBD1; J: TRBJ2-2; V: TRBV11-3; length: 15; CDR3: CASSTGGQGGRELFF; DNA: TGTGCCAGCAGCACAGGCGGACAGGGGGGCCGGGAGCTGTTTTTT
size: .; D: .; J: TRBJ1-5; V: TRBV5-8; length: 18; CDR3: CASSFERQGLGNNQPQHF; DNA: TGTGCCAGCAGCTTCGAACGGCAGGGGCTGGGTAACAATCAGCCCCAGCATTTT
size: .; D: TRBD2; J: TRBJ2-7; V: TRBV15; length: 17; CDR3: CATSRSTGTSGAYEQYF; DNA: TGTGCCACCAGCAGATCAACCGGGACTAGCGGTGCCTACGAGCAGTACTTC
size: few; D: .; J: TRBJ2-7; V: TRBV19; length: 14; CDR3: CASSFLWGPYEQYF; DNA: TGTGCCAGTAGTTTCCTTTGGGGCCCCTACGAGCAGTACTTC
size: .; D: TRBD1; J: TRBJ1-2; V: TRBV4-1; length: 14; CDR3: CASSHLTGTYGYTF; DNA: TGCGCCAGCAGCCACCTGACAGGGACCTATGGCTACACCTTC
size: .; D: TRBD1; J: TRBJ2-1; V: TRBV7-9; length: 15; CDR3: CASSLDRGGYNEQFF; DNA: TGTGCCAGCAGCCTTGACAGGGGGGGATATAATGAGCAGTTCTTC
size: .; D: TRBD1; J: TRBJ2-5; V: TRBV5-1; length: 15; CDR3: CASSADRDTFETQYF; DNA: TGCGCCAGCAGCGCGGACAGGGACACGTTCGAGACCCAGTACTTC
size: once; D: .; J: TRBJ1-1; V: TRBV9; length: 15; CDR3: CASSPRQEQLTEAFF; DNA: TGTGCCAGCAGTCCCAGACAGGAGCAACTCACTGAAGCTTTCTTT
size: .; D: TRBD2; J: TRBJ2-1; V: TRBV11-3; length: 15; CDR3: CASSLQRGPSDEQFF; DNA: TGTGCCAGCAGCTTACAGCGGGGGCCGTCGGATGAGCAGTTCTTC
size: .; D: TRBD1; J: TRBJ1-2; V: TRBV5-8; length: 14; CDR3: CASTRDRGYYGYTF; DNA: TGTGCCAGCACCAGGGACAGGGGCTACTATGGCTACACCTTC
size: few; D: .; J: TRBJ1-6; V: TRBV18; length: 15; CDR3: CASSLDETGNSPLHF; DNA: TGTGCCAGCTCACTCGATGAAACAGGGAACTCACCCCTCCACTTT
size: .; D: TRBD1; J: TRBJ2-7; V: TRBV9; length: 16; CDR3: CASSLGDRLGAYEQYF; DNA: TGTGCCAGCAGCTTAGGGGACAGATTAGGAGCCTACGAGCAGTACTTC
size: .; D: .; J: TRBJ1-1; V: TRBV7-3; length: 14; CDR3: CASSLVEGGTEAFF; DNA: TGTGCCAGCAGCTTAGTGGAGGGAGGTACTGAAGCTTTCTTT
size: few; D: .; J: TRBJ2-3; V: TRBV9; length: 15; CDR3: CASSATTIGTDTQYF; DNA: TGTGCCAGCAGCGCGACTACGATCGGCACAGATACGCAGTATTTT
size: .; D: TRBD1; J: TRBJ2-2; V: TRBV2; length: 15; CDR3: CASSWTGMNTGELFF; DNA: TGTGCCAGCAGTTGGACAGGGATGAACACCGGGGAGCTGTTTTTT
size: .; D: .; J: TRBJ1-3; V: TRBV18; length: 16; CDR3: CASSPSDMNSGNTIYF; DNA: TGTGCCAGCTCACCCTCCGACATGAACTCTGGAAACACCATATATTTT
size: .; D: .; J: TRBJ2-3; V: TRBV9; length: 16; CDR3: CASSVMEGGRTDTQYF; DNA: TGTGCCAGCAGCGTAATGGAGGGGGGGCGCACAGATACGCAGTATTTT
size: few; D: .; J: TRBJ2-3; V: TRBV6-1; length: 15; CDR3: CASSELAGETDTQYF; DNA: TGTGCCAGCAGTGAACTGGCAGGGGAGACAGATACGCAGTATTTT
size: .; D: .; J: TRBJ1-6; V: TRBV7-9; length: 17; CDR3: CASSSIMTGLVNSPLHF; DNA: TGTGCCAGCAGCTCAATCATGACAGGTTTGGTCAATTCACCCCTCCACTTT
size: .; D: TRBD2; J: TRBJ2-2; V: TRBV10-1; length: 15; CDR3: CASSESNGGTGELFF; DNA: TGCGCCAGCAGTGAGTCGAACGGGGGGACCGGGGAGCTGTTTTTT
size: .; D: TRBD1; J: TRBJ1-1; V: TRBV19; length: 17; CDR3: CASSPNLPGQGNTEAFF; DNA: TGTGCCAGTAGTCCAAACCTCCCGGGACAGGGTAACACTGAAGCTTTCTTT
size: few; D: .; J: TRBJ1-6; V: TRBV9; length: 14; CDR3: CASSVSLQNSPLHF; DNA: TGTGCCAGCAGCGTATCCTTGCAGAATTCACCCCTCCACTTT
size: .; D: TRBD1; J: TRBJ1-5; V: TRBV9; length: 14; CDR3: CASSGGTANQPQHF; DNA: TGTGCCAGCAGCGGAGGGACAGCGAATCAGCCCCAGCATTTT
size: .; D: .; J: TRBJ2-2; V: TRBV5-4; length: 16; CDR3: CASSFSGQAGSKALFF; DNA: TGTGCCAGCAGCTTCTCCGGACAGGCCGGGAGTAAGGCGCTGTTTTTT
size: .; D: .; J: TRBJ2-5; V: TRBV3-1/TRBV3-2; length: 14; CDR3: CASSQVAQRETQYF; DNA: TGTGCCAGCAGCCAAGTGGCTCAGCGAGAGACCCAGTACTTC
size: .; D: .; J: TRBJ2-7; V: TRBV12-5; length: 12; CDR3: CASGLRGFEQYF; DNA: TGTGCTAGTGGCCTAAGGGGGTTCGAGCAGTACTTC
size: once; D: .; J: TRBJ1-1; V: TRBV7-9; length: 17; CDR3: CASSPLPLDSMNTEAFF; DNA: TGTGCCAGCAGCCCGCTCCCCCTCGACAGCATGAACACTGAAGCTTTCTTT
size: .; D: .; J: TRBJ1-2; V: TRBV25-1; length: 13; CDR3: CASSPSQGPGYTF; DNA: TGTGCCAGCAGTCCCTCACAGGGTCCGGGCTACACCTTC
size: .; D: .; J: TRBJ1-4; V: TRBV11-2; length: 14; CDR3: CASSSRAGVEKLFF; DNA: TGTGCCAGCAGCTCGAGGGCCGGGGTCGAAAAACTGTTTTTT
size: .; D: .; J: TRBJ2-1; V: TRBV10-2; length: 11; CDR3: CASRGEDEQFF; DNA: TGCGCCAGCAGAGGGGAGGATGAGCAGTTCTTC
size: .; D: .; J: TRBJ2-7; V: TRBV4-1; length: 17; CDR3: CASSQGSPAGSSYEQYF; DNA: TGCGCCAGCAGCCAAGGTAGTCCAGCGGGTAGCTCCTACGAGCAGTACTTC
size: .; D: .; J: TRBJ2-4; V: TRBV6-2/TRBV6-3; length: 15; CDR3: CASSRDRAASAIQYF; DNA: TGTGCCAGCAGCCGCGACAGGGCCGCTAGCGCCATTCAGTACTTC
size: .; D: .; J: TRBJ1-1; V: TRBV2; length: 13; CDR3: CASNSQLNTEAFF; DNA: TGTGCCAGCAATTCACAGCTGAACACTGAAGCTTTCTTT
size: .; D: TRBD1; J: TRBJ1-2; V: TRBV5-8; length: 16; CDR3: CASSWRDRRANYGYTF; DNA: TGTGCCAGCAGCTGGCGGGACAGGAGAGCTAACTATGGCTACACCTTC
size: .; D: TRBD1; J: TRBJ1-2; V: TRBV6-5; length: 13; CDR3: CASTPTGNYGYTF; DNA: TGTGCCAGCACTCCGACAGGGAACTATGGCTACACCTTC
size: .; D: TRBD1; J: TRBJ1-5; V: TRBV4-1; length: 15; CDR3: CASSQPQGDFQPQHF; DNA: TGCGCCAGCAGCCAGCCACAGGGGGATTTCCAGCCCCAGCATTTT
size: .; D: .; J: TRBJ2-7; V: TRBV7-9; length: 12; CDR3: CASTLRGYEQYF; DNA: TGTGCCAGCACCCTAAGAGGTTACGAGCAGTACTTC